This TCR beta chain was retrieved from a study of blood T cells in healthy people across ages. Overall study results and limits: The long-lived group displayed more naive CD4+ cells, plus higher diversity, than the aged donors did. Estimated diversity across one million T cells was deemed an underestimate.

A J-beta primer mix and a sample-barcoded 5' primer were used in a second PCR of about 7 to 12 cycles. Template switching added a 12-random-nucleotide identifier to every cDNA molecule. CDR3-containing paired-end reads numbering at least 2.5 million came from each sample. In TCRdb, the 5' RACE reads were re-called with MiXCR into one record per CDR3 protein. This table has 600,000 to 850,000 distinct CDR3 sequences, roughly two fifths appearing once. As to this clonotype: What it binds is not known. At one end the junction does not follow the germline gene, possibly because of a read error.

The clonotype originates from a woman aged 55-69 years in good health. Sequencing used blood.

DNA for the CDR3: TGTGCCAGCAGCCGGGACAGGGACCTCTATGACTACACCTTC. Its protein is CASSRDRDLYDYTF. The V gene is TRBV5-4, the J gene TRBJ1-2; 9 nucleotides line up with TRBD1. Germline lookup yields CDR1 SGHNT and CDR2 YYREEE (reference sequence). The CDR3 is 14 amino acids.